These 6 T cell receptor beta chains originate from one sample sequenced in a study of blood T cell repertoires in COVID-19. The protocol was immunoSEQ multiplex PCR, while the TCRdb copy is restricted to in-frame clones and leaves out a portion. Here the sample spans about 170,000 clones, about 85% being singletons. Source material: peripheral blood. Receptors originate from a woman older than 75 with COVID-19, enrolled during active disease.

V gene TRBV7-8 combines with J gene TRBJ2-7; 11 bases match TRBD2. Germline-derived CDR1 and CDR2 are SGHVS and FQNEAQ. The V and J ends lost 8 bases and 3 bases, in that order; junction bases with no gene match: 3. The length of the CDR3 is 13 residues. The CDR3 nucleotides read TGTGCCAGCTTAGCGGGAGGGCGCTACGAGCAGTACTTC. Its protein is CASLAGGRYEQYF.

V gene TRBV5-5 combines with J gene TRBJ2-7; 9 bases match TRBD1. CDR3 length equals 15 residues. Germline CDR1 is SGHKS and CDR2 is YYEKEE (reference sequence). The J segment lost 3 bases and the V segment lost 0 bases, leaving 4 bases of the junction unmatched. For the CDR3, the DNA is TGTGCCAGCAGCTTGGCCGGGACAGGGAACTACGAGCAGTACTTC. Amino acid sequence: CASSLAGTGNYEQYF.

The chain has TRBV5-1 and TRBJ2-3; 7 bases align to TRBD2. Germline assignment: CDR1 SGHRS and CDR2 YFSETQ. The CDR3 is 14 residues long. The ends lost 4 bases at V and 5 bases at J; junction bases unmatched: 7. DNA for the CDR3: TGCGCCAGCAGCCCTAGGACTAGGGGAGATACGCAGTATTTT. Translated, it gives CASSPRTRGDTQYF. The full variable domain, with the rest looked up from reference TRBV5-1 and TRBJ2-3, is KAGVTQTPRYLIKTRGQQVTLSCSPISGHRSVSWYQQTPGQGLQFLFEYFSETQRNKGNFPGRFSGRQFSNSRSEMNVSTLELGDSALYLCASSPRTRGDTQYFGPGTRLTVL.

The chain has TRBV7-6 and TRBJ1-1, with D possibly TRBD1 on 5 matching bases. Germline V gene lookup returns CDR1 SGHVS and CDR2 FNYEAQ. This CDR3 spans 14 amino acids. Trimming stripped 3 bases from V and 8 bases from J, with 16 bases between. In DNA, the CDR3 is TGTGCCAGCAGCTTCAGCCCGCAGGGCCGAGAAGCTTTCTTT. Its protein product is CASSFSPQGREAFF.

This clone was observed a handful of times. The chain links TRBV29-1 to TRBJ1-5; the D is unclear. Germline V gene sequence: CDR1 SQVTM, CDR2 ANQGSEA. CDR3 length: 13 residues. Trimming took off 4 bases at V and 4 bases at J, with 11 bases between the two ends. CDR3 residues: CSVVWGVNQPQHF. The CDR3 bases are TGCAGCGTTGTGTGGGGAGTTAATCAGCCCCAGCATTTT.

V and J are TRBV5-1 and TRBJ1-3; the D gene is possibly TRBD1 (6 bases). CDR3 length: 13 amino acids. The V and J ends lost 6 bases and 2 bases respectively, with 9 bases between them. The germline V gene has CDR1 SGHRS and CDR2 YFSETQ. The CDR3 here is CASKTGPGNTIYF. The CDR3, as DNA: TGCGCCAGCAAGACAGGCCCTGGAAACACCATATATTTT.